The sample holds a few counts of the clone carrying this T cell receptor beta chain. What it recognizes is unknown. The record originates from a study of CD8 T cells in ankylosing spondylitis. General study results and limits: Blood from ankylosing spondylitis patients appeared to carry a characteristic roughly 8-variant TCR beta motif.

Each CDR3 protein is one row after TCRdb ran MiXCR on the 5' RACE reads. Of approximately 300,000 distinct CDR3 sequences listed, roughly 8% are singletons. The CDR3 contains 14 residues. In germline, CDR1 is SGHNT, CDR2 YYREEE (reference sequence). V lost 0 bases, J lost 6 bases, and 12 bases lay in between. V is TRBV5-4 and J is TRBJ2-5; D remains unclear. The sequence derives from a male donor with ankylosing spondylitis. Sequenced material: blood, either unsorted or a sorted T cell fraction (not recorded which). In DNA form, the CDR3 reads TGTGCCAGCAGCTTGGCGGATAGGGCCAAGACCCAGTACTTC. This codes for CASSLADRAKTQYF.